Listed here is a single TCR beta chain. A much more abundant neighbour one base away suggests this may be a read error. This specimen comes from a study of CDR3 diversity in severe acne. This CDR3 has 12 amino acids. The germline V gene has CDR1 MGHDK and CDR2 SYGVNS. TCRdb re-analysed the PCR reads in MiXCR, keeping a single row per CDR3 protein. This sample yields over 90,000 distinct CDR3 sequences, of which roughly half are seen a single time; roughly an eighth belongs to the top ten. The TCR sequence derives from a male donor with acne. The rearrangement uses TRBV25-1 and TRBJ1-2; the D is unclear. The sequencing input was blood. The CDR3 coding sequence is TGTGCCAGCAGTGAATACGGCTATGGCTGCACCTTC. Translation: CASSEYGYGCTF.